A single sample gave rise to the 14 T cell receptor beta chains below, sequenced in a study of regulatory T cells in long-lasting Graves disease. Arm-PCR of CDR3 regions and iRepertoire HTBI primers were the basis on which TCR beta libraries were built. One entry per CDR3 protein, called by TCRdb with MiXCR from the multiplex PCR reads. The data contain a few hundred thousand distinct CDR3 sequences, 20% to 30% of them seen just once; the ten biggest clones take up approximately 26%. Stated time point: persistent/refractory GD, antithyroid drugs over 5 years with positive TRAb. The TCR library was made from RNA extracted from PBMCs. Here the sequenced sample was peripheral blood mononuclear cells (PBMCs), taken when the disease was refractory, from a patient treated with antithyroid drugs. The origin of the receptors is a female donor with Graves disease.

This clonotype occurred a few times. The J gene is TRBJ2-2, the V gene TRBV12-3 or TRBV12-4; possibly TRBD1 for D (5 bases). V lost 6 bases, J lost 6 bases, and 14 bases lay in between. The CDR3 runs 14 residues. The CDR3 reads CASRFRVSPGELFF. DNA of the CDR3: TGTGCCAGCAGGTTCAGGGTGTCCCCCGGGGAGCTGTTTTTT.

This clonotype was recorded at least ten times. The J gene is TRBJ1-5, the V gene TRBV12-3 or TRBV12-4; D perhaps matches TRBD1 (6 bases). Trimming stripped 6 bases from V and 3 bases from J, with 12 bases between. The CDR3 length is 14 residues. The CDR3 DNA follows: TGTGCCAGCAGGCCACAGGGTCTCAATCAGCCCCAGCATTTT. This codes for CASRPQGLNQPQHF.

V usage is TRBV19 and J usage is TRBJ1-1; the D is unclear. The ends were cut back, 5 bases at V and 2 bases at J, with 12 bases in the middle. Germline V gene lookup returns CDR1 LNHDA and CDR2 SQIVND (reference sequence). This CDR3 has 14 amino acids. The CDR3 sequence: CASSAQTANTEAFF. The CDR3 DNA reads as TGTGCCAGTAGTGCACAGACCGCTAACACTGAAGCTTTCTTT.

The chain carries TRBV5-6 and TRBJ2-7; 7 positions agree with TRBD2. This CDR3 has 14 amino acids. Germline CDR1 reads SGHDT; CDR2 reads YYEEEE. V gave up 1 base and J gave up 2 bases; unmatched junction bases: 3. CDR3 amino acids: CASSLWREPYEQYF. The CDR3, as DNA: TGTGCCAGCAGCTTGTGGCGGGAGCCCTACGAGCAGTACTTC.

This chain connects TRBV6-1 to TRBJ2-2, with a tentative D call TRBD2 (7 bases). Germline CDR1 MNHNS, CDR2 SASEGT. The CDR3 covers 15 residues. The V end lost 5 bases, the J end lost 6 bases, and 16 bases lay between the germline ends. CDR3 nucleotides: TGTGCCAGCAGTCGCGGGGGCGTCTTGGCCGGGGAGCTGTTTTTT. This sequence encodes CASSRGGVLAGELFF.

V and J are TRBV19 and TRBJ2-2; 7 bases are shared with TRBD2. Germline CDR1 LNHDA, CDR2 SQIVND (reference sequence). CDR3 size: 14 residues. The J segment lost 0 bases and the V segment lost 9 bases, leaving 4 bases of the junction unmatched. The CDR3 loop is CASGAGANTGELFF. The CDR3 coding sequence is TGTGCCAGCGGGGCGGGAGCGAACACCGGGGAGCTGTTTTTT.

Ten or more counts support this clonotype. The chain recombines TRBV16 with TRBJ2-7; D is uncertain. Germline values: CDR1 KGHSY, CDR2 FQNENV. V was pared by 2 bases and J by 2 bases, with 7 bases between. This CDR3 contains 13 residues. CDR3 region: CASSQVRTYEQYF. Written as DNA, the CDR3 is TGTGCCAGCAGCCAAGTCCGAACCTACGAGCAGTACTTC.

V is TRBV5-5 and J is TRBJ1-3; 8 positions match TRBD1. With V trimmed by 4 bases and J by 7 bases, 10 bases remained unmatched. Germline CDR1 reads SGHKS; CDR2 reads YYEKEE (reference sequence). The CDR3 contains 15 residues. The DNA of the CDR3 is TGTGCCAGCAGCCTCGAATGGACAGGGTCGAACACCATATATTTT. Its protein product is CASSLEWTGSNTIYF.

J is TRBJ2-2 and V is TRBV5-5; 9 bases fit TRBD2. The CDR3 consists of 16 residues. Germline lookup yields CDR1 SGHKS and CDR2 YYEKEE (reference sequence). V shed 4 bases and J 7 bases; nucleotides not matched to a gene: 11. CDR3: CASSAGGGRRVGELFF. DNA of the CDR3: TGTGCCAGCAGCGCGGGGGGGGGGCGCCGGGTCGGGGAGCTGTTTTTT.

The chain links TRBV2 to TRBJ1-1; 8 bases fit TRBD1. Germline V gene data show CDR1 as SNHLY and CDR2 as FYNNEI. Trimming took 7 bases from V and 5 from J; bases not matched to a gene: 9. The CDR3 runs to 14 residues. CDR3 nucleotide sequence: TGTGCCAGCAACAGACAGGGGAGGGTGACTGAAGCTTTCTTT. Translated: CASNRQGRVTEAFF.

The CDR3 protein is CASSRLRTSGETQYF. CDR3 DNA sequence: TGTGCCAGCAGTCGACTAAGGACTAGCGGGGAGACCCAGTACTTC. The chain recombines TRBV6-1 with TRBJ2-5; 11 bases map to TRBD2. This CDR3 region has 15 residues. V dropped 5 bases and J dropped 5; count of bases not matched to a gene: 7. Germline V CDR1 and CDR2: MNHNS, SASEGT.

This clonotype was seen a few times. The J gene is TRBJ1-4, the V gene TRBV6-1, with 7 bases matching TRBD1. Germline V lookup: CDR1 MNHNS, CDR2 SASEGT. The V gene end was trimmed by 6 bases and the J gene end by 8 bases; junction bases not matched to a gene: 9. This CDR3 comprises 14 residues. The CDR3 DNA reads TGTGCCAGCAGCGACAGGGAAGGAGGGGAAAAACTGTTTTTT. Protein: CASSDREGGEKLFF.

Concerning this clonotype: A much larger clone sits a single nucleotide away, making a read error possible. CDR3 loop: CASKRLAGETQYF. CDR3 coding DNA: TGTGCCAGCAAGAGACTAGCGGGAGAGACCCAGTACTTC. This chain connects TRBV2 to TRBJ2-5, with TRBD2 identical over 10 bases. Trimming took 7 bases from V and 4 from J; bases not matched to a gene: 3. This CDR3 region has 13 residues. The germline gives CDR1 SNHLY, CDR2 FYNNEI.

The J gene is TRBJ1-1, the V gene TRBV7-9; D is ambiguous. Germline values: CDR1 SEHNR, CDR2 FQNEAQ (reference sequence). V was cut by 5 bases and J by 7 bases, with 8 bases left in between. This CDR3 has 11 amino acids. CDR3 sequence reads: CASSRGHEAFF. In nucleotides, the CDR3 is TGTGCCAGCAGCCGGGGTCATGAAGCTTTCTTT.